Listed here are 27 T cell receptor beta chains from one sample, sequenced in a study of blood T cells in healthy people across ages. Through a sample-barcoded 5' primer and a J-beta primer mix, a second PCR was run for roughly 6 to 11 cycles. TCRdb re-derived calls from the 5' RACE reads in MiXCR, one entry per CDR3 protein. This table holds about 720,000 distinct CDR3 sequences, 20% to 25% found once. The specimen was blood. The receptors were gathered from a man aged 65 to 85 in good health.

J is TRBJ1-1 and V is TRBV3-1; tentatively, D is TRBD1 (6 bases). Germline V lookup: CDR1 LGHDT, CDR2 YNNKEL (reference sequence). Trimming took off 4 bases at V and 4 bases at J, with 10 bases between the two ends. The CDR3 is 13 residues long. The CDR3 sequence is CASSPTGLTEAFF. The DNA of the CDR3 is TGTGCCAGCAGCCCAACAGGGCTCACTGAAGCTTTCTTT.

This clonotype was detected many times. This rearrangement joins TRBV7-3 to TRBJ2-5, with D tentatively TRBD2 (5 bases). CDR1 is SGHTA and CDR2 is FQGTGA in the germline V gene. Trimming cost V 5 bases and J 2 bases, with 18 bases left between them. CDR3 length: 16 amino acids. The CDR3 DNA reads as TGTGCCAGCAGCCCAGGACTTCTGCGAGATCAAGAGACCCAGTACTTC. This gives the protein CASSPGLLRDQETQYF. The complete variable domain, with remaining parts taken from reference TRBV7-3 and TRBJ2-5, reads GAGVSQTPSNKVTEKGKYVELRCDPISGHTALYWYRQSLGQGPEFLIYFQGTGAADDSGLPNDRFFAVRPEGSVSTLKIQRTERGDSAVYLCASSPGLLRDQETQYFGPGTRLLVL.

The chain combines TRBV18 with TRBJ2-2; D is ambiguous. CDR3 size: 15 residues. Germline CDR1 and CDR2: KGHSH and LQKENI. Trimming took 1 base from V and 1 from J, leaving 7 bases between them. CDR3 amino acids: CASSPRPGNTGELFF. The DNA of the CDR3 is TGTGCCAGCTCACCACGTCCGGGGAACACCGGGGAGCTGTTTTTT.

At least ten counts were recorded for this clonotype. The chain recombines TRBV29-1 with TRBJ1-4; 7 bases fit TRBD1. Germline V gives CDR1 SQVTM, CDR2 ANQGSEA. The CDR3 extends over 13 amino acids. The junction had 4 bases not matched to a gene; V was cut back by 5 bases and J by 4 bases. CDR3 coding DNA: TGCAGCGTTACGGGACAGTATAATGAAAAACTGTTTTTT. Protein: CSVTGQYNEKLFF.

Only a few counts were recorded for this clonotype. The rearrangement uses TRBV7-2 and TRBJ2-1, with a tentative D call TRBD1 (6 bases). This CDR3 spans 16 amino acids. Trimming stripped 5 bases from V and 2 bases from J, with 16 bases between. Germline CDR1 reads SGHTA; CDR2 reads FQGNSA. The CDR3 bases are TGTGCCAGCAGCCCACCCACAGGGTTACCCTACAATGAGCAGTTCTTC. Translated: CASSPPTGLPYNEQFF.

The rearrangement links TRBV29-1 to TRBJ2-3, with D hard to call. V was shortened by 1 base and J by 3 bases, with 5 bases between the two germline ends. Germline assignment: CDR1 SQVTM and CDR2 ANQGSEA. The CDR3 has 12 residues. CDR3 bases: TGCAGCGTTGAAGTTGAGACAGATACGCAGTATTTT. Its protein product is CSVEVETDTQYF.

This clonotype was picked up a small number of times. The V call is TRBV25-1, the J call TRBJ1-2; 7 bases map to TRBD1. The CDR3 has 16 amino acids. V was pared by 3 bases and J by 4 bases, with 11 bases of the junction left unmatched. Germline CDR1 reads MGHDK; CDR2 reads SYGVNS. The CDR3 is CASSDAGPGQSYGYTF. The DNA for the CDR3 is TGTGCCAGCAGTGACGCCGGACCGGGACAGAGCTATGGCTACACCTTC.

This clonotype appeared a few times. The chain combines TRBV5-1 with TRBJ1-1, with a tentative D call TRBD1 (5 bases). CDR1 and CDR2 from the germline V gene are SGHRS and YFSETQ. Trimming cost V 3 bases and J 2 bases, with 14 bases left between them. The CDR3 is 15 residues long. This CDR3 is CASSWGGLGNTEAFF. The CDR3 region has the DNA TGCGCCAGCAGCTGGGGGGGACTGGGAAACACTGAAGCTTTCTTT.

Many counts were recorded for this clonotype. This chain connects TRBV7-8 to TRBJ2-2; maybe TRBD1 (6 bases). In germline, CDR1 is SGHVS, CDR2 FQNEAQ. The ends were cut back, 6 bases at V and 1 base at J, with 12 bases in the middle. The length of the CDR3 is 15 residues. The CDR3 DNA sequence: TGTGCCAGCAGGTCGGACAGATTGAACACCGGGGAGCTGTTTTTT. Protein: CASRSDRLNTGELFF. Drawing the rest from reference TRBV7-8 and TRBJ2-2, the complete variable domain is GAGVSQSPRYKVAKRGQDVALRCDPISGHVSLFWYQQALGQGPEFLTYFQNEAQLDKSGLPSDRFFAERPEGSVSTLKIQRTQQEDSAVYLCASRSDRLNTGELFFGEGSRLTVL.

In this sample, this clonotype turned up a few times. This rearrangement joins TRBV6-6 to TRBJ1-1; possible D gene TRBD1, 6 bases. Germline CDR1 MNHNY, CDR2 SVGAGI (reference sequence). V was clipped by 5 bases and J by 4 bases, with 8 bases between them. This CDR3 is 12 amino acids long. The CDR3 region is CASSQDSTEAFF. DNA of the CDR3: TGTGCCAGCAGTCAGGACAGCACTGAAGCTTTCTTT.

This clonotype was recorded a few times. This chain connects TRBV20-1 to TRBJ1-5; D uncertain. The V gene lost 0 bases and the J gene lost 0 bases, with 12 bases spanning the gap. The CDR3 covers 16 residues. In germline, CDR1 is DFQATT, CDR2 SNEGSKA (reference sequence). CDR3 sequence (DNA): TGCAGTGCTAGAGATCTCGCCCGATATAGCAATCAGCCCCAGCATTTT. It translates to CSARDLARYSNQPQHF.

This clonotype was seen at least ten times. The V gene is TRBV7-2, the J gene TRBJ2-3; D is possibly TRBD1 (6 bases). Germline V gene data show CDR1 as SGHTA and CDR2 as FQGNSA. The CDR3 totals 15 residues. The V end was cut by 3 bases, the J end by 2 bases, with 12 bases between. CDR3 amino acids: CASSFLQGHTDTQYF. The CDR3 nucleotides are TGTGCCAGCAGCTTCCTACAGGGACACACAGATACGCAGTATTTT.

The rearrangement uses TRBV7-2 and TRBJ2-3, with 13 bases identical to TRBD2. This CDR3 is built from 18 residues. Per germline, CDR1 SGHTA and CDR2 FQGNSA. V was clipped by 0 bases and J by 3 bases; unmatched bases: 6. The CDR3 coding sequence is TGTGCCAGCAGCTTAGCGTCGGGACTAGCGGGAAGTACAGATACGCAGTATTTT. Translated, it gives CASSLASGLAGSTDTQYF.

The V and J genes are TRBV5-5 and TRBJ2-7; D remains ambiguous. CDR3 length: 15 amino acids. In germline, CDR1 is SGHKS, CDR2 YYEKEE (reference sequence). The CDR3 region has the DNA TGTGCCAGCAGCTTGGGTTTGAGCTTGTCCTACGAGCAGTGCGTC. Translated, it gives CASSLGLSLSYEQCV.

This clonotype was seen a few times. The V call is TRBV7-9, the J call TRBJ2-1; D perhaps matches TRBD1 (6 bases). CDR1 is SEHNR, CDR2 FQNEAQ, per germline (reference sequence). CDR3 length: 16 amino acids. Trimming pared 4 bases from V and 4 bases from J, leaving 17 bases between. This CDR3 is CASSSDRILLYNEQFF. CDR3 in DNA: TGTGCCAGCAGCTCCGACAGGATCCTACTATACAATGAGCAGTTCTTC.

This clonotype was picked up a small number of times. The rearrangement links TRBV12-3 or TRBV12-4 to TRBJ2-3; D remains ambiguous. The CDR3 contains 13 residues. Between the trimmed V and J ends, which lost 4 bases and 5 bases, there was a span of 10 bases. DNA for the CDR3: TGTGCCAGCAGTTCCCGACTGAGAGATACGCAGTATTTT. This codes for CASSSRLRDTQYF.

This clonotype has a handful of counts. The chain uses TRBV7-2 and TRBJ2-1; 8 bases agree with TRBD2. The tail of the sequence fits TRBJ2-7 better, so the J call may be wrong. The V gene's germline CDR1 is SGHTA and CDR2 FQGNSA. CDR3 size: 16 residues. The CDR3 nucleotides read TGTGCCAGCAGCTTCTCCATAGCGGGACCCCCTTACGAGCAGTACGTC. The encoded protein is CASSFSIAGPPYEQYV.

In its sample, this clonotype was seen a few times. V is TRBV12-3 or TRBV12-4 and J is TRBJ1-2; D remains ambiguous. The V end lost 3 bases, the J end lost 8 bases, and 16 bases lay between the germline ends. The CDR3 has 14 residues. The CDR3 region is CASSLTRGGWGYTF. For the CDR3, the DNA is TGTGCCAGCAGTTTGACCCGAGGCGGGTGGGGCTACACCTTC.

The CDR3 loop reads CASSLINTGELFF. CDR3 nucleotide sequence: TGTGCCAGCAGTTTGATAAACACCGGGGAGCTGTTTTTT. This rearrangement joins TRBV11-3 to TRBJ2-2; no clear D gene. The CDR3 is 13 residues long. Germline V gene data show CDR1 as SGHNT and CDR2 as YENEEA. Trimming cost V 6 bases and J 2 bases, with 7 bases left between them. The entire variable domain, with the rest obtained from reference TRBV11-3 and TRBJ2-2, is as follows: EAGVVQSPRYKIIEKKQPVAFWCNPISGHNTLYWYLQNLGQGPELLIRYENEEAVDDSQLPKDRFSAERLKGVDSTLKIQPAELGDSAVYLCASSLINTGELFFGEGSRLTVL.

This clonotype was seen more than once but under ten times. This CDR3 reads CSANGGRDQPQHF. CDR3 in DNA: TGCAGTGCTAACGGGGGGAGGGATCAGCCCCAGCATTTT. The V gene is TRBV20-1, the J gene TRBJ1-5; D possibly corresponds to TRBD1 (5 bases). The CDR3 is 13 amino acids. Trimming pared 4 bases from V and 5 bases from J, leaving 12 bases between. CDR1 and CDR2 from the germline V gene are DFQATT and SNEGSKA (reference sequence).

This clonotype was picked up a small number of times. V is TRBV7-8 and J is TRBJ2-5; tentative D call: TRBD2 (7 bases). Judging by the DNA end, TRBJ2-7 fits better; the J call may be wrong. CDR1 is SGHVS, CDR2 FQNEAQ, per germline. The CDR3 covers 15 residues. CDR3 in DNA: TGTGCCAGCAAGACAATGGGGGGGGCTCCCTACGAGCAGTACTTC. Translation: CASKTMGGAPYEQYF.

This clonotype was seen more than once but under ten times. The chain links TRBV19 to TRBJ1-2, with 7 positions matching TRBD1. Germline assignment: CDR1 LNHDA and CDR2 SQIVND (reference sequence). Trimming removed 3 bases from V and 7 bases from J; junction bases left unmatched: 11. This CDR3 comprises 15 residues. The CDR3 DNA reads TGTGCCAGTAGTATGGGCCCGGGACAGAGGACTGGCTACACCTTC. Residues: CASSMGPGQRTGYTF.

This clonotype was seen ten or more times. V gene TRBV25-1 combines with J gene TRBJ2-5; 10 bases line up with TRBD2. CDR1 and CDR2 (germline): MGHDK, SYGVNS. The length of the CDR3 is 15 residues. The trim removed 3 bases at V and 5 bases at J, leaving 6 bases unmatched. The DNA of the CDR3 is TGTGCCAGCAGTGAGCCTAGCGGGAGTGGTGAGACCCAGTACTTC. Its protein product is CASSEPSGSGETQYF.

This clonotype has a handful of counts. V and J are TRBV6-1 and TRBJ2-6; possibly TRBD2 for D (5 bases). This CDR3 is 17 amino acids long. The V gene lost 1 base and the J gene lost 0 bases, with 10 bases spanning the gap. Germline lookup yields CDR1 MNHNS and CDR2 SASEGT. The CDR3 spells CASSEGGLFSGANVLTF. The CDR3 nucleotides are TGTGCCAGCAGTGAAGGAGGGCTGTTCTCTGGGGCCAACGTCCTGACTTTC.

This clonotype was counted between two and nine times. The V gene is TRBV20-1, the J gene TRBJ2-5; no reliable D call. Trimming pared 0 bases from V and 1 base from J, leaving 6 bases between. Per germline, CDR1 DFQATT and CDR2 SNEGSKA (reference sequence). The CDR3 is 13 residues long. The CDR3, as DNA: TGCAGTGCTAGAGATCCCATCCAAGAGACCCAGTACTTC. This sequence encodes CSARDPIQETQYF.

The gene calls are TRBV6-1 and TRBJ1-5; D remains unclear. CDR1 and CDR2 from the germline V gene are MNHNS and SASEGT. The CDR3 length is 16 residues. V was pared by 6 bases and J by 2 bases, with 17 bases between. CDR3 DNA: TGTGCCAGCAGCCCCTTGGAGGGCATCGGCAATCAGCCCCAGCATTTT. It is translated as CASSPLEGIGNQPQHF.

There are a few counts of this clonotype. This chain links TRBV12-3 or TRBV12-4 with TRBJ1-1, with D perhaps TRBD1 (5 bases). Trimming stripped 6 bases from V and 1 base from J, with 15 bases between. The CDR3 has 15 residues. The CDR3 nucleotides are TGTGCCAGCAGCCAATTAGGGACGGGGAACACTGAAGCTTTCTTT. Amino acids: CASSQLGTGNTEAFF.